Presented here are 30 T cell receptor beta chains from one specimen sequenced in a study of blood T cell repertoires in COVID-19. The repertoire was sequenced with immunoSEQ multiplex PCR; TCRdb's copy has only in-frame clones and lacks some. Seen here are about 340,000 clones, around 83% observed once, and the top ten hold 2.5% to 3%. Sequenced: peripheral blood. The receptors stem from a man aged 25 to 40 with active or convalescent COVID-19.

This clone appeared a few times. The V call is TRBV18, the J call TRBJ1-1; D possibly corresponds to TRBD1 (5 bases). The germline CDR1 and CDR2 sequences are KGHSH and LQKENI. This CDR3 region has 13 residues. Trimming stripped 3 bases from V and 7 bases from J, with 12 bases between. The CDR3 nucleotides are TGTGCCAGCTCACCTGGGGGGATCGGTGAAGCTTTCTTT. Protein sequence: CASSPGGIGEAFF. Together with reference TRBV18 and TRBJ1-1, the CDR3 gives the full variable domain: NAGVMQNPRHLVRRRGQEARLRCSPMKGHSHVYWYRQLPEEGLKFMVYLQKENIIDESGMPKERFSAEFPKEGPSILRIQQVVRGDSAAYFCASSPGGIGEAFFGQGTRLTVV.

The chain is built from TRBV24-1 and TRBJ2-7; 8 bases agree with TRBD1. V gave up 7 bases and J gave up 0 bases; unmatched junction bases: 1. The CDR3 consists of 13 residues. Germline-derived CDR1 and CDR2 are KGHDR and SFDVKD. In DNA, the CDR3 is TGTGCCACCAGAGGGACAGGCTCCTACGAGCAGTACTTC. Translating gives CATRGTGSYEQYF.

The chain joins TRBV9 to TRBJ2-1, with unresolved D. The CDR3 contains 16 residues. Germline V gives CDR1 SGDLS, CDR2 YYNGEE. Trimming stripped 0 bases from V and 0 bases from J, with 10 bases between. The CDR3 DNA sequence: TGTGCCAGCAGCGTAGCAATGGCAGACTCCTACAATGAGCAGTTCTTC. Protein: CASSVAMADSYNEQFF.

The chain employs TRBV6-2 or TRBV6-3 and TRBJ2-1; weak D call: TRBD1 (5 bases). The CDR3 length is 14 residues. In germline, CDR1 is MNHEY, CDR2 SVGEGT. V lost 4 bases, J lost 5 bases, and 12 bases lay in between. The CDR3 nucleotides are TGTGCCAGCAGTTGGCAGCAGGGCGACAATGAGCAGTTCTTC. Its translation: CASSWQQGDNEQFF.

This chain links TRBV12-5 with TRBJ2-1, with D perhaps matching TRBD2 (6 bases). The CDR3 sequence is 13 residues long. CDR1 is LGHNT and CDR2 is FRNRAP in the germline V gene. The V gene lost 7 bases and the J gene lost 4 bases, with 11 bases spanning the gap. The DNA of the CDR3 is TGTGCTAGTGCCCAGCGGGTTTACAATGAGCAGTTCTTC. This sequence encodes CASAQRVYNEQFF.

The rearrangement joins TRBV5-4 to TRBJ1-2; D ambiguous. Trimming took 4 bases from V and 1 from J, leaving 5 bases between them. The germline CDR1 and CDR2 sequences are SGHNT and YYREEE (reference sequence). This CDR3 spans 12 amino acids. CDR3 residues: CASSPNNYGYTF. The DNA of the CDR3 is TGTGCCAGCAGCCCAAATAACTATGGCTACACCTTC.

The chain joins TRBV5-5 to TRBJ2-7; TRBD2 matches at 11 bases. The trim removed 4 bases at V and 6 bases at J, leaving 12 bases unmatched. This CDR3 has 16 residues. Germline V lookup: CDR1 SGHKS, CDR2 YYEKEE (reference sequence). The CDR3 loop reads CASSPNLAGGFAEQYF. The CDR3 DNA reads as TGTGCCAGCAGCCCTAACTTAGCGGGAGGGTTTGCCGAGCAGTACTTC.

V gene TRBV7-3 combines with J gene TRBJ2-3, with 9 positions matching TRBD2. Germline loops: CDR1 SGHTA, CDR2 FQGTGA. The CDR3 is 19 amino acids. The trim removed 10 bases at V and 2 bases at J, leaving 22 bases unmatched. CDR3 DNA: TGTGCCACCAAGAGGCGGGGGGGAAGGACTCTTGGGAACACAGATACGCAGTATTTT. It translates to CATKRRGGRTLGNTDTQYF.

This clone was observed once. J is TRBJ2-7 and V is TRBV6-1; weak D call: TRBD1 (6 bases). There are 16 residues in the CDR3. V lost 2 bases and J lost 1, with 15 bases in between. Germline assignment: CDR1 MNHNS and CDR2 SASEGT. CDR3 region: CASSEWGRGVSYEQYF. The CDR3 DNA reads as TGTGCCAGCAGTGAATGGGGCAGGGGAGTGTCCTACGAGCAGTACTTC.

The rearrangement links TRBV13 to TRBJ1-1; a weak D match, TRBD1 (5 bases). V was shortened by 4 bases and J by 6 bases, with 15 bases between the two germline ends. The V gene's germline CDR1 is PRHDT and CDR2 FYEKMQ (reference sequence). The CDR3 runs to 14 residues. CDR3 sequence: CASSSPQGKSEAFF. The CDR3 DNA reads as TGTGCCAGCAGCTCCCCCCAGGGTAAGTCTGAAGCTTTCTTT.

The count of this clone is one. The gene calls are TRBV7-2 and TRBJ2-1; tentative D call: TRBD2 (5 bases). V was trimmed by 11 bases and J by 8 bases, leaving 22 bases between them. This CDR3 comprises 14 residues. Germline CDR1 is SGHTA and CDR2 is FQGNSA. The DNA of the CDR3 is TGTGCCGAGCAAGGACTCGGCTTCTGGGATGAGCAGTTCTTC. It specifies CAEQGLGFWDEQFF.

Note on this clone: The same CDR3 can be traced to other DNA sequences in this sample. The chain is built from TRBV7-9 and TRBJ2-7, with D uncertain. Per germline, CDR1 SEHNR and CDR2 FQNEAQ (reference sequence). With 1 base removed from V and 1 base from J, the gap between germline ends came to 8 bases. The CDR3 has 14 residues. The CDR3 protein is CASSLGGLSYEQYF. CDR3 in DNA: TGTGCCAGCAGCTTAGGAGGCCTATCCTACGAGCAGTACTTC.

The genes are TRBV4-1 and TRBJ1-3; D may be TRBD1 (5 bases). Trimming shortened V by 3 bases and J by 6 bases, and 18 bases separated the two germline ends. The CDR3 loop spans 16 amino acids. Germline V gene data show CDR1 as MGHRA and CDR2 as YSYEKL. CDR3 sequence: CASSQGPRRGENTIYF. CDR3 nucleotide sequence: TGCGCCAGCAGCCAGGGACCGCGACGGGGGGAAAACACCATATATTTT.

This clone was observed a handful of times. CDR3: CASSDEFNTDTQYF. CDR3 nucleotide sequence: TGTGCCAGCAGTGATGAGTTCAACACAGATACGCAGTATTTT. This chain joins TRBV6-1 and TRBJ2-3; D is undetermined. The V and J ends lost 3 bases and 2 bases respectively, with 9 bases between them. This CDR3 has 14 residues. Germline loops: CDR1 MNHNS, CDR2 SASEGT.

This clone was observed a few times. The gene calls are TRBV12-3 or TRBV12-4 and TRBJ2-1, with a tentative D call TRBD1 (6 bases). The CDR3 length is 12 residues. As DNA, the CDR3 is TGTGCAATCAAGGTGGGGGCCTATGAGCAGTTCTTC. Protein sequence: CAIKVGAYEQFF.

The DNA of the CDR3 is TGTGCCAGCAGCGCCTCGGAGGGAAGGTCAGATACGCAGTATTTT. Its protein is CASSASEGRSDTQYF. J is TRBJ2-3 and V is TRBV7-3; possibly TRBD2 for D (6 bases). This CDR3 region has 15 residues. Trimming stripped 5 bases from V and 4 bases from J, with 16 bases between. The germline V gene has CDR1 SGHTA and CDR2 FQGTGA.

This chain links TRBV4-3 with TRBJ1-6; 11 bases are a match to TRBD1. The CDR3 consists of 16 residues. CDR1 LGHNA and CDR2 YSLEER come from the germline V gene. Trimming took 0 bases from V and 9 from J; bases not matched to a gene: 4. This CDR3 is CASSQDLGTGGSPLHF. CDR3 in DNA: TGCGCCAGCAGCCAAGATCTGGGGACAGGGGGTTCACCCCTCCACTTT.

Here the CDR3 reads CAWSVGSQGGAEAFF. As DNA, the CDR3 is TGTGCCTGGAGTGTAGGGTCCCAGGGGGGAGCTGAAGCTTTCTTT. The chain uses TRBV30 and TRBJ1-1; 7 nucleotides align to TRBD1. The trim removed 0 bases at V and 6 bases at J, leaving 10 bases unmatched. The length of the CDR3 is 15 residues. Germline loops: CDR1 GTSNPN, CDR2 SVGIG (reference sequence).

The chain joins TRBV9 to TRBJ2-7; D is perhaps TRBD2 (5 bases). The V gene's germline CDR1 is SGDLS and CDR2 YYNGEE. The CDR3 has 14 residues. The ends were cut back, 0 bases at V and 3 bases at J, with 10 bases in the middle. CDR3 amino acids: CASSVAGGFYEQYF. CDR3 nucleotides: TGTGCCAGCAGCGTAGCTGGAGGCTTCTACGAGCAGTACTTC.

The gene calls are TRBV4-1 and TRBJ1-5; D not certain. V gave up 1 base and J gave up 3 bases, with 13 bases separating them. Looked up from germline, CDR1 is MGHRA and CDR2 is YSYEKL. The CDR3 sequence is 16 residues long. For the CDR3, the DNA is TGCGCCAGCAGCCAAGGGACTCCCCTCTCCAATCAGCCCCAGCATTTT. This codes for CASSQGTPLSNQPQHF.

The CDR3: CASSQEWLAGEDTQYF. The CDR3, as DNA: TGCGCCAGCAGCCAAGAGTGGCTAGCGGGAGAAGATACGCAGTATTTT. The chain carries TRBV4-3 and TRBJ2-3; 10 nucleotides line up with TRBD2. V lost 0 bases to trimming and J lost 5 bases; unmatched junction nucleotides: 5. Germline V CDR1 and CDR2: LGHNA, YSLEER. The CDR3 has 16 amino acids.

The V call is TRBV24-1, the J call TRBJ2-3, with 8 bases identical to TRBD1. The trim removed 9 bases at V and 4 bases at J, leaving 8 bases unmatched. Germline CDR1 and CDR2: KGHDR and SFDVKD. The CDR3 totals 14 residues. The CDR3 sequence is CATRRTGNADTQYF. The DNA for the CDR3 is TGTGCCACCCGCCGGACAGGGAACGCAGATACGCAGTATTTT.

V gene TRBV27 combines with J gene TRBJ2-7, with D tentatively TRBD2 (5 bases). Trimming shortened V by 2 bases and J by 7 bases, and 9 bases separated the two germline ends. This CDR3 region has 12 residues. CDR1 and CDR2 from the germline V gene are MNHEY and SMNVEV (reference sequence). The CDR3 DNA reads as TGTGCCAGCAGTTTAGTGGGAGAGGAGCAGTACTTC. This translates into CASSLVGEEQYF.

This sequence joins TRBV7-6 and TRBJ2-1, with 9 bases identical to TRBD2. Losses at the gene ends were 4 bases for V and 7 bases for J; bases not matched to a gene: 11. The CDR3 is 16 residues long. Germline values: CDR1 SGHVS, CDR2 FNYEAQ. The DNA of the CDR3 is TGTGCCAGCAGCTCCCAGGCGGGGGGGCCAAAAAATGAGCAGTTCTTC. Translation gives CASSSQAGGPKNEQFF.

The chain is built from TRBV11-3 and TRBJ2-5; 8 bases are a match to TRBD1. The CDR3 has 16 residues. Germline V gene sequence: CDR1 SGHNT, CDR2 YENEEA. V shed 5 bases and J 2 bases; nucleotides not matched to a gene: 10. CDR3 amino acids: CASSPGDRTTQETQYF. CDR3 in DNA: TGTGCCAGCAGCCCGGGGGACAGGACGACTCAAGAGACCCAGTACTTC. Full variable domain (rest looked up from reference TRBV11-3 and TRBJ2-5): EAGVVQSPRYKIIEKKQPVAFWCNPISGHNTLYWYLQNLGQGPELLIRYENEEAVDDSQLPKDRFSAERLKGVDSTLKIQPAELGDSAVYLCASSPGDRTTQETQYFGPGTRLLVL.

The rearrangement joins TRBV29-1 to TRBJ2-1; 11 nucleotides line up with TRBD2. The CDR3 totals 16 residues. Germline lookup yields CDR1 SQVTM and CDR2 ANQGSEA. V shed 7 bases, J shed 0 bases, and the junction held 8 bases outside the gene matches. The CDR3 nucleotides read TGCAGCGCGACGGGACTAGCGGACCTCTCCTACAATGAGCAGTTCTTC. It specifies CSATGLADLSYNEQFF.

J is TRBJ1-2 and V is TRBV30; 8 nucleotides agree with TRBD1. Germline V gene lookup returns CDR1 GTSNPN and CDR2 SVGIG (reference sequence). The CDR3 runs 11 residues. V lost 5 bases to trimming and J lost 11 bases; unmatched junction nucleotides: 7. For the CDR3, the DNA is TGTGCCTGGGACGGACAGGGTAAATACACCTTC. This sequence encodes CAWDGQGKYTF.

This sequence joins TRBV5-1 and TRBJ2-3; 9 bases fit TRBD2. Germline V lookup: CDR1 SGHRS, CDR2 YFSETQ. With 4 bases clipped from V and 3 bases from J, the junction kept 6 bases outside the gene matches. This CDR3 has 15 residues. The CDR3 DNA follows: TGCGCCAGCAGCACCCTTAGCGGGAGAACAGATACGCAGTATTTT. Translation: CASSTLSGRTDTQYF.

The gene calls are TRBV7-9 and TRBJ2-1; 14 bases agree with TRBD2. The CDR3 spans 18 residues. The junction had 12 bases not matched to a gene; V was cut back by 2 bases and J by 9 bases. The germline CDR1 and CDR2 sequences are SEHNR and FQNEAQ (reference sequence). CDR3 residues: CASSLPLRLAGGRGEQFF. DNA of the CDR3: TGTGCCAGCAGCTTACCCCTCCGACTAGCGGGGGGGCGGGGTGAGCAGTTCTTC.

In its sample, this clone was seen once. The gene calls are TRBV27 and TRBJ1-6; D unclear. V was trimmed by 3 bases and J by 6 bases, leaving 12 bases between them. CDR3 size: 15 residues. Per germline, CDR1 MNHEY and CDR2 SMNVEV (reference sequence). The CDR3 nucleotides read TGTGCCAGCAGTTTGGTCGCCGGTGGTAATTCACCCCTCCACTTT. Its translation: CASSLVAGGNSPLHF.